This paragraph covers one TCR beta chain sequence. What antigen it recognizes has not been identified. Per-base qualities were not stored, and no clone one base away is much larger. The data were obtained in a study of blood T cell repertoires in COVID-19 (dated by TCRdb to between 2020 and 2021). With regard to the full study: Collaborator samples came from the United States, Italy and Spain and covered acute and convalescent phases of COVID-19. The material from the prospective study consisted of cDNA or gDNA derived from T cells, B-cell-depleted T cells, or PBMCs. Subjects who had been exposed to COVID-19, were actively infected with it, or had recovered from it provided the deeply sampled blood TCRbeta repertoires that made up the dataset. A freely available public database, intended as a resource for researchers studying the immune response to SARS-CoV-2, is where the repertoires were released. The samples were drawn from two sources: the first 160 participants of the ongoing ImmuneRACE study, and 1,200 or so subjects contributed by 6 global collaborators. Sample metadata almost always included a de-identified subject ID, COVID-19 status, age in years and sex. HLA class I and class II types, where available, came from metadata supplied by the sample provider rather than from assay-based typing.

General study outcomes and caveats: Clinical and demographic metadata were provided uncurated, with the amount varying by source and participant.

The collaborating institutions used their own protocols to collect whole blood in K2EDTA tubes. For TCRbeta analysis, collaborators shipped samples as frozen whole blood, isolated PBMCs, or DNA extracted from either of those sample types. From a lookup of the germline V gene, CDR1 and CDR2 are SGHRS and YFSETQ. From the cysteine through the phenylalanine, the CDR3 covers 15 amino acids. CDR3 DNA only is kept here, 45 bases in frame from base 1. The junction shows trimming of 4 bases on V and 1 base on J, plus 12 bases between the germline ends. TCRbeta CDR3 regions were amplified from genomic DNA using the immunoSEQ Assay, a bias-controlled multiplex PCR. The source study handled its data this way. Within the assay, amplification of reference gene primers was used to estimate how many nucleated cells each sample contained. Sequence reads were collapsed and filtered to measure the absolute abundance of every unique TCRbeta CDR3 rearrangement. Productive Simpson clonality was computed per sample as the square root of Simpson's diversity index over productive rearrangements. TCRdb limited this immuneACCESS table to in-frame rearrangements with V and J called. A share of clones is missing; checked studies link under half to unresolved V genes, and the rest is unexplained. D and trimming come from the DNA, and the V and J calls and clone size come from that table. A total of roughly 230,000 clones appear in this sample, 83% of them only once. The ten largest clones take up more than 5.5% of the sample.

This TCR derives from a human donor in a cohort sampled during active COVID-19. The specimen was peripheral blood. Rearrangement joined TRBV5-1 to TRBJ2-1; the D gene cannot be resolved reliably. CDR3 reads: CASSDTSSSYNEQFF. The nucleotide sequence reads TGCGCCAGCAGCGACACCTCCTCATCCTACAATGAGCAGTTCTTC.